One sample yielded the 19 T cell receptor beta chains listed below, sequenced in a study of blood T cell repertoires in COVID-19. Libraries were prepared by immunoSEQ multiplex PCR; TCRdb keeps only in-frame clonotypes and omits some of them. The data contain some 320,000 clones, around 87% of them seen just once; the ten biggest clones take up 5.3%. What was sequenced was PBMCs or T cells enriched from blood (not recorded which). The receptors derive from a woman in her twenties or thirties who had recovered from COVID-19.

V gene TRBV7-8 combines with J gene TRBJ2-7; D unclear. Between the trimmed V and J ends, which lost 1 base and 6 bases, there was a span of 13 bases. There are 14 residues in the CDR3. From germline, CDR1 is SGHVS and CDR2 FQNEAQ. In DNA form, the CDR3 reads TGTGCCAGCAGCTTAGAACGGTTTCGCCCCGAGCAGTACTTC. Residues: CASSLERFRPEQYF.

The chain joins TRBV5-8 to TRBJ2-7, with D possibly matching TRBD2 (5 bases). Germline V gene lookup returns CDR1 SGHTS and CDR2 YDEGEE. With 1 base removed from V and 4 bases from J, the gap between germline ends came to 6 bases. The CDR3 sequence is 12 residues long. CDR3 loop: CASSLSGYEQYF. The CDR3 DNA follows: TGTGCCAGCAGCTTGTCGGGGTACGAGCAGTACTTC.

J is TRBJ1-2 and V is TRBV7-9, with no clear D. This CDR3 has 12 amino acids. The V end was cut by 5 bases, the J end by 8 bases, with 12 bases between. Looked up from germline, CDR1 is SEHNR and CDR2 is FQNEAQ (reference sequence). Here the CDR3 DNA reads TGTGCCAGCAGCCGCGCTGAGGAGGGCTACACCTTC. The encoded protein is CASSRAEEGYTF.

The chain employs TRBV24-1 and TRBJ2-3; tentatively, D is TRBD2 (6 bases). The V gene's germline CDR1 is KGHDR and CDR2 SFDVKD. The CDR3 loop spans 16 amino acids. Deletions cut 0 bases from V and 2 bases from J, with 11 bases between. The CDR3 nucleotides are TGTGCCACCAGTGATTTGGGTAGCGGCGCCACAGATACGCAGTATTTT. This gives the protein CATSDLGSGATDTQYF.

The chain couples TRBV10-3 to TRBJ2-3, with D perhaps TRBD1 (6 bases). This CDR3 is 17 amino acids long. V was cut by 0 bases and J by 2 bases, with 15 bases left in between. The germline V gene encodes CDR1 ENHRY and CDR2 SYGVKD. In DNA, the CDR3 is TGTGCCATCAGTGAGTCGATTCAGGGGCTTTCCACAGATACGCAGTATTTT. Its translation: CAISESIQGLSTDTQYF.

The V and J genes are TRBV30 and TRBJ1-2, with 7 bases that match TRBD1. The germline CDR1 and CDR2 sequences are GTSNPN and SVGIG (reference sequence). Unmatched junction bases numbered 14, after V lost 3 bases and J lost 4 bases. The CDR3 is made up of 16 amino acids. For the CDR3, the DNA is TGTGCCTGGAGCGGCATAACAGGGGCCGGGGCCTATGGCTACACCTTC. Translated, it gives CAWSGITGAGAYGYTF.

This chain connects TRBV5-4 to TRBJ1-1; weak D call: TRBD1 (6 bases). The CDR3 length is 14 residues. Germline V gives CDR1 SGHNT, CDR2 YYREEE (reference sequence). V lost 0 bases and J 4 bases, leaving 10 bases between the germline ends. This chain's CDR3 is CASSLAVRGTEAFF. The CDR3 DNA sequence: TGTGCCAGCAGCTTGGCGGTCAGGGGCACTGAAGCTTTCTTT.

The chain links TRBV7-3 to TRBJ2-2; 8 bases fit TRBD1. V gave up 5 bases and J gave up 1 base; unmatched junction bases: 6. CDR1 SGHTA and CDR2 FQGTGA come from the germline V gene. The CDR3 is made up of 16 amino acids. The CDR3 nucleotides read TGTGCCAGCAGCCCGATGGGGACAGGGAACACCGGGGAGCTGTTTTTT. Its translation is CASSPMGTGNTGELFF. Together with reference TRBV7-3 and TRBJ2-2, the CDR3 gives the full variable domain: GAGVSQTPSNKVTEKGKYVELRCDPISGHTALYWYRQSLGQGPEFLIYFQGTGAADDSGLPNDRFFAVRPEGSVSTLKIQRTERGDSAVYLCASSPMGTGNTGELFFGEGSRLTVL.

J is TRBJ2-3 and V is TRBV28, with a possible D match to TRBD1 (6 bases). This CDR3 comprises 16 residues. The V gene lost 5 bases and the J gene lost 4 bases, with 19 bases spanning the gap. Germline CDR1 reads MDHEN; CDR2 reads SYDVKM. Written as DNA, the CDR3 is TGTGCCAGCAGTCCTACAGGGAGTAAGGTCGCAGATACGCAGTATTTT. This translates into CASSPTGSKVADTQYF.

The chain recombines TRBV19 with TRBJ1-5; 7 bases map to TRBD1. Germline CDR1 and CDR2: LNHDA and SQIVND (reference sequence). The V segment lost 5 bases and the J segment 3 bases; nucleotides outside the gene matches: 7. The CDR3 spans 15 residues. The CDR3 is CASSPQGQNNQPQHF. CDR3 nucleotides: TGTGCCAGTAGTCCGCAGGGACAGAACAATCAGCCCCAGCATTTT.

The gene calls are TRBV7-2 and TRBJ1-2, with TRBD1 identical over 10 bases. The germline CDR1 and CDR2 sequences are SGHTA and FQGNSA. The CDR3 spans 16 residues. V dropped 6 bases and J dropped 6; count of bases not matched to a gene: 13. CDR3 DNA sequence: TGTGCCAGCAGTTGGACAGGGGGTCGGATGATCAATGGCTACACCTTC. It is translated as CASSWTGGRMINGYTF.

This clone was seen more than once but under ten times. The chain links TRBV4-1 to TRBJ2-1; D not resolved. The CDR3 loop spans 15 amino acids. Germline CDR1 is MGHRA and CDR2 is YSYEKL. Between the trimmed V and J ends, which lost 3 bases and 0 bases, there was a span of 9 bases. The CDR3 DNA sequence: TGCGCCAGCAGCCAGGTTATCAGCTCCTACAATGAGCAGTTCTTC. Protein: CASSQVISSYNEQFF.

The chain links TRBV4-3 to TRBJ2-4, with 10 nucleotides matching TRBD2. The germline CDR1 and CDR2 sequences are LGHNA and YSLEER. Germline trimming cut 0 bases from V and 4 bases from J; bases unmatched to any gene: 6. This CDR3 contains 17 residues. This CDR3 reads CASSQDWSSGGKNIQYF. CDR3 sequence (DNA): TGCGCCAGCAGCCAAGATTGGAGTAGCGGGGGGAAAAACATTCAGTACTTC.

This chain connects TRBV4-2 to TRBJ1-2; the match to TRBD1 covers 7 bases. This CDR3 spans 14 amino acids. Germline CDR1 and CDR2: LGHNA and YNFKEQ. V was pared by 1 base and J by 5 bases, with 4 bases of the junction left unmatched. CDR3 sequence (DNA): TGTGCCAGCAGCCAAGCTGGGACAGTTTATGGCTACACCTTC. Its protein product is CASSQAGTVYGYTF.

The chain links TRBV12-3 or TRBV12-4 to TRBJ2-1; 10 bases are a match to TRBD2. The CDR3 is 12 residues long. V dropped 6 bases and J dropped 9; count of bases not matched to a gene: 2. Here the CDR3 reads CASSRLAGEQFF. The CDR3 region has the DNA TGTGCCAGCAGCAGACTAGCGGGTGAGCAGTTCTTC.

This rearrangement joins TRBV18 to TRBJ1-1, with D tentatively TRBD1 (5 bases). V was shortened by 3 bases and J by 4 bases, with 9 bases between the two germline ends. The CDR3 totals 13 residues. Germline V gene sequence: CDR1 KGHSH, CDR2 LQKENI. In DNA, the CDR3 is TGTGCCAGCTCACCGCTCGGGGGCACTGAAGCTTTCTTT. It is translated as CASSPLGGTEAFF.

This chain joins TRBV11-2 and TRBJ1-1; TRBD1 is a possible D gene (5 bases). Germline V gene data show CDR1 as SGHAT and CDR2 as FQNNGV. V was trimmed by 3 bases and J by 1 base, leaving 15 bases between them. The CDR3 totals 16 residues. The DNA of the CDR3 is TGTGCCAGCAGCTTCCGGCCCGCGCAGGGGAACACTGAAGCTTTCTTT. Residues: CASSFRPAQGNTEAFF.

CDR3 sequence reads: CASSTGFDTGELFF. The CDR3 region has the DNA TGTGCCAGCTCTACAGGGTTCGACACCGGGGAGCTGTTTTTT. V gene TRBV2 combines with J gene TRBJ2-2, with a possible D match to TRBD1 (6 bases). V dropped 8 bases and J dropped 3 bases, with 13 bases sitting between them. The CDR3 has 14 residues. Germline CDR1 reads SNHLY; CDR2 reads FYNNEI.

V and J are TRBV9 and TRBJ1-3; D ambiguous. V was cut by 4 bases and J by 2 bases, with 13 bases left in between. CDR1 and CDR2 (germline): SGDLS, YYNGEE. The CDR3 length is 15 residues. The CDR3 nucleotides read TGTGCCAGCAGCCCAGTATCAACAGCTGGAAACACCATATATTTT. Protein: CASSPVSTAGNTIYF.